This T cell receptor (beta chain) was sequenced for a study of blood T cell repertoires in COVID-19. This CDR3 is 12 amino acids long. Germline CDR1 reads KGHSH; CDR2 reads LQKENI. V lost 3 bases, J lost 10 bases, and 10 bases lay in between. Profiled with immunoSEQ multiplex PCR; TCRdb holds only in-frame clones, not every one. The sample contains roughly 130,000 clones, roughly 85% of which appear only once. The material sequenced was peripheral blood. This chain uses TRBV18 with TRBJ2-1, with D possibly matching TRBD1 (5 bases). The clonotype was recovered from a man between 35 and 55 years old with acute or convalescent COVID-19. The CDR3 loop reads CASSPRELEQFF. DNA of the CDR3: TGTGCCAGCTCACCCAGGGAATTAGAGCAGTTCTTC. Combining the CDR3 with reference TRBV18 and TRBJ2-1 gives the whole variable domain NAGVMQNPRHLVRRRGQEARLRCSPMKGHSHVYWYRQLPEEGLKFMVYLQKENIIDESGMPKERFSAEFPKEGPSILRIQQVVRGDSAAYFCASSPRELEQFFGPGTRLTVL.